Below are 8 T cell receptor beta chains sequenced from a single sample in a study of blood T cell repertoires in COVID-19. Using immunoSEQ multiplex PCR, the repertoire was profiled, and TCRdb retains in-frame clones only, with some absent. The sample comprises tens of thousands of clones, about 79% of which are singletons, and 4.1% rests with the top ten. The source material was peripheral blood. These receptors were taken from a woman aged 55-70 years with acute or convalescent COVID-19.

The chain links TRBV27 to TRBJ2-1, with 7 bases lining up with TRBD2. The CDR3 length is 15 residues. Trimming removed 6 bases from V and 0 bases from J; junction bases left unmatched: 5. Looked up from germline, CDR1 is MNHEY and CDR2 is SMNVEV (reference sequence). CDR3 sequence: CASRVAGDSYNEQFF. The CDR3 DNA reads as TGTGCCAGCAGGGTGGCGGGAGACTCCTACAATGAGCAGTTCTTC.

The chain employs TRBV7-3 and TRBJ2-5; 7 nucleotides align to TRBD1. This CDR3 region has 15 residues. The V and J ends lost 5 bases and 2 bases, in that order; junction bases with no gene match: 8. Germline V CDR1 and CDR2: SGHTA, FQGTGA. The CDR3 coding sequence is TGTGCCAGCAGCGGATCCGGGACAGAGCAAGAGACCCAGTACTTC. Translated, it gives CASSGSGTEQETQYF. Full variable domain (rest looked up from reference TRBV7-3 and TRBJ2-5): GAGVSQTPSNKVTEKGKYVELRCDPISGHTALYWYRQSLGQGPEFLIYFQGTGAADDSGLPNDRFFAVRPEGSVSTLKIQRTERGDSAVYLCASSGSGTEQETQYFGPGTRLLVL.

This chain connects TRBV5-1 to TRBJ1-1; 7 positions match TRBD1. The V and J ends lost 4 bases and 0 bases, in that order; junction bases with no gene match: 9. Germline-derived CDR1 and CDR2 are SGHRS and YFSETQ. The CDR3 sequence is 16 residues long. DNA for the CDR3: TGCGCCAGCAGCCACCGACAGGGCAACATGAACACTGAAGCTTTCTTT. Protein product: CASSHRQGNMNTEAFF.

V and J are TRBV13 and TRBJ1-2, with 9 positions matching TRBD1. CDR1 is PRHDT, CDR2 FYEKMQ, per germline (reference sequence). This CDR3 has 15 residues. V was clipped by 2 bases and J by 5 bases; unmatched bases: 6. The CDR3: CASSLQGQGTYGYTF. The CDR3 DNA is TGTGCCAGCAGCTTACAGGGACAGGGTACTTATGGCTACACCTTC.

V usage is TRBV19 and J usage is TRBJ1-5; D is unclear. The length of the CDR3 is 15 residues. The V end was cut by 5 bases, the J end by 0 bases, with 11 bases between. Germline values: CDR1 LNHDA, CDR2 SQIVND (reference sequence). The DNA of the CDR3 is TGTGCCAGTAGTGGCCTCGGGATTAGCAATCAGCCCCAGCATTTT. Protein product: CASSGLGISNQPQHF.

CDR3 DNA: TGTGCCAGCACCGGGGAGGCGGGGCGGGTAACCGGGGAGCTGTTTTTT. Its protein is CASTGEAGRVTGELFF. J is TRBJ2-2 and V is TRBV2; weak D call: TRBD2 (6 bases). V shed 7 bases and J shed 5 bases, with 20 bases lying between them. The germline gives CDR1 SNHLY, CDR2 FYNNEI. This CDR3 is built from 16 residues.

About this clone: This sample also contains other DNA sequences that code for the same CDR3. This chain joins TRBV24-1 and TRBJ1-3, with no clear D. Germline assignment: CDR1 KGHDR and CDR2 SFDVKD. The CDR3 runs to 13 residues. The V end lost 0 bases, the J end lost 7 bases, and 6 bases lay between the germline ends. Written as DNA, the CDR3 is TGTGCCACCAGTGATTTGCGGGGTAACACCATATATTTT. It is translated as CATSDLRGNTIYF.

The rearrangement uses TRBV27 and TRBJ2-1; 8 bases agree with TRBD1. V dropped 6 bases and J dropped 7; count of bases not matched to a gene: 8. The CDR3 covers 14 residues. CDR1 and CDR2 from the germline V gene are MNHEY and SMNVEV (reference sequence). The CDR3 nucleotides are TGTGCCAGCAGGTTGACAGGGGTAGGGAATGAGCAGTTCTTC. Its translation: CASRLTGVGNEQFF.